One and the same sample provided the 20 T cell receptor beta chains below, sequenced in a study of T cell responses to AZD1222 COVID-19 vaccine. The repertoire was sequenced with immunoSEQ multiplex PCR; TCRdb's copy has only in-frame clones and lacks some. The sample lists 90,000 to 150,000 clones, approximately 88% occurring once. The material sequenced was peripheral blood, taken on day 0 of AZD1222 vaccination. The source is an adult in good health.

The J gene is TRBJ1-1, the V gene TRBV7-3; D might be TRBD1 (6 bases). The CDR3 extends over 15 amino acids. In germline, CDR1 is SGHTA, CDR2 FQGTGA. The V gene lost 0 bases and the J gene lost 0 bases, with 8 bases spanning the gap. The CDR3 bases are TGTGCCAGCAGCTTAACGACAGGTCTGAACACTGAAGCTTTCTTT. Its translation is CASSLTTGLNTEAFF. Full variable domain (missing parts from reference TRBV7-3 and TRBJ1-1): GAGVSQTPSNKVTEKGKYVELRCDPISGHTALYWYRQSLGQGPEFLIYFQGTGAADDSGLPNDRFFAVRPEGSVSTLKIQRTERGDSAVYLCASSLTTGLNTEAFFGQGTRLTVV.

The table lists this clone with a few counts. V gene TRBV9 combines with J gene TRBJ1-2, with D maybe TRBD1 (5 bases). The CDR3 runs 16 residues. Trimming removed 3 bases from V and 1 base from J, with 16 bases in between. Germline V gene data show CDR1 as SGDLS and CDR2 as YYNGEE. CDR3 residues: CASSAGTEGYNYGYTF. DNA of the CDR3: TGTGCCAGCAGCGCCGGGACCGAGGGTTATAACTATGGCTACACCTTC.

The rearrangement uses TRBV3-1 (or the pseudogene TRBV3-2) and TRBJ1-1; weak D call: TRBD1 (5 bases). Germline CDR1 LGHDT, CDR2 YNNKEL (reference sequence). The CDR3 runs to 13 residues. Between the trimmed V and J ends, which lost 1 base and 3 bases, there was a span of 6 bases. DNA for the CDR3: TGTGCCAGCAGCCAAGGGGGGGACACTGAAGCTTTCTTT. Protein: CASSQGGDTEAFF.

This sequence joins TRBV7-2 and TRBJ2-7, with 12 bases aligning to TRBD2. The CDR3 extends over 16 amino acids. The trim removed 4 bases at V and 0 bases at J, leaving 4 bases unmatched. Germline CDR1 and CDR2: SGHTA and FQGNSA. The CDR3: CASSSGLAGLSYEQYF. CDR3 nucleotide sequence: TGTGCCAGCAGCTCAGGACTAGCGGGGCTCTCCTACGAGCAGTACTTC.

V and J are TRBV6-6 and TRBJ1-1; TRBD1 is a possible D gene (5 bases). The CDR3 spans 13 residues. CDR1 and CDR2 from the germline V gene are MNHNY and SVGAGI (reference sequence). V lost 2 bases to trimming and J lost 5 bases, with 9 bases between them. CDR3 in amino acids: CASSYGGITEAFF. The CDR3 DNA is TGTGCCAGCAGTTACGGGGGGATAACTGAAGCTTTCTTT.

CDR3 DNA: TGTGCCAGCAGCTTGGGACGGTCAGGGGAGCTGTTTTTT. It is translated as CASSLGRSGELFF. The chain combines TRBV7-2 with TRBJ2-2; D assignment may be TRBD1 or TRBD2 (5 bases each). The CDR3 consists of 13 residues. From germline, CDR1 is SGHTA and CDR2 FQGNSA. Trimming pared 3 bases from V and 8 bases from J, leaving 10 bases between.

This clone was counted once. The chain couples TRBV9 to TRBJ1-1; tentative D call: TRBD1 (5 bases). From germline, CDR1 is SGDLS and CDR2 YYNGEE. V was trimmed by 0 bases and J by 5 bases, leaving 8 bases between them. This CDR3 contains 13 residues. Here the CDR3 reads CASSVAGRTEAFF. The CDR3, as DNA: TGTGCCAGCAGCGTAGCGGGACGGACTGAAGCTTTCTTT. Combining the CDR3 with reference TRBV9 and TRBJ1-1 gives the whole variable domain DSGVTQTPKHLITATGQRVTLRCSPRSGDLSVYWYQQSLDQGLQFLIQYYNGEERAKGNILERFSAQQFPDLHSELNLSSLELGDSALYFCASSVAGRTEAFFGQGTRLTVV.

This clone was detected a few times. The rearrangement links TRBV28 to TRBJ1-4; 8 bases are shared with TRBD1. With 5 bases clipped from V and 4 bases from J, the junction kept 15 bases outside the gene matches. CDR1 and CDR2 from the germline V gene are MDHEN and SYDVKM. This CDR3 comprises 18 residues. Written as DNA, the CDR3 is TGTGCCAGCAGTCCCTGGACAGGGCGGGGGTCATATAATGAAAAACTGTTTTTT. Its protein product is CASSPWTGRGSYNEKLFF.

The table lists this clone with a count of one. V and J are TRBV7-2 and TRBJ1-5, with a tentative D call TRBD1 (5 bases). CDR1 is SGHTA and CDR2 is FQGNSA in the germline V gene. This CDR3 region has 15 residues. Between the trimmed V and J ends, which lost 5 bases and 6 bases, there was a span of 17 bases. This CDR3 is CASSEEAGFSQPQHF. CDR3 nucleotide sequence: TGTGCCAGCAGCGAGGAAGCAGGGTTTAGTCAGCCCCAGCATTTT.

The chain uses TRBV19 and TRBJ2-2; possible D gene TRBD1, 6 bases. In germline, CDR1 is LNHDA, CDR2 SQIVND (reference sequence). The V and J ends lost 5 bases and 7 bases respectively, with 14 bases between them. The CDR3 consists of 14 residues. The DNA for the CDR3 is TGTGCCAGTAGTCCCAGGGGAGAGGACGGGGAGCTGTTTTTT. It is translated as CASSPRGEDGELFF.

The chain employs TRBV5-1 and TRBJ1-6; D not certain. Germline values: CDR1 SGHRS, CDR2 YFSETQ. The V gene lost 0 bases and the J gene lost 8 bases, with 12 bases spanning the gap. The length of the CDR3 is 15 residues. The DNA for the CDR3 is TGCGCCAGCAGCTTGGATGGCCCCCCAGATTCACCCCTCCACTTT. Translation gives CASSLDGPPDSPLHF.

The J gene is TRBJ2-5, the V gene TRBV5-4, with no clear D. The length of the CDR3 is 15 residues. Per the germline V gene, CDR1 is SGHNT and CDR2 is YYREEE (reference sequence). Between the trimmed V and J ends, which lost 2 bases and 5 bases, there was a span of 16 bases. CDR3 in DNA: TGTGCCAGCAGCTTATCGGGTAGGGTGTCGGAGACCCAGTACTTC. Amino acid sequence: CASSLSGRVSETQYF.

CDR3 DNA sequence: TGCGCCAGCAGCTTTGGGGGGGAAAAGGATACGCAGTATTTT. Translation: CASSFGGEKDTQYF. The chain combines TRBV5-1 with TRBJ2-3, with 7 positions matching TRBD2. CDR3 length: 14 residues. CDR1 is SGHRS, CDR2 YFSETQ, per germline. V dropped 2 bases and J dropped 6; count of bases not matched to a gene: 6.

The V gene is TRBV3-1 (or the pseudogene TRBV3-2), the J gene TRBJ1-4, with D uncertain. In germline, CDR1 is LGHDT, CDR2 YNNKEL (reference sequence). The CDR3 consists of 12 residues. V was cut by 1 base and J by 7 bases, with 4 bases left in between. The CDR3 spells CASSQGSEKLFF. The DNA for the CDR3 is TGTGCCAGCAGCCAAGGGAGTGAAAAACTGTTTTTT.

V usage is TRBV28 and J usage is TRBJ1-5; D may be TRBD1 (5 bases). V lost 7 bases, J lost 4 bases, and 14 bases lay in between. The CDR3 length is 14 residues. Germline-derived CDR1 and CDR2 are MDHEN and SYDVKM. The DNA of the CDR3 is TGTGCCAGCACCGTGGGGCAGGGAAATCAGCCCCAGCATTTT. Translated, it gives CASTVGQGNQPQHF. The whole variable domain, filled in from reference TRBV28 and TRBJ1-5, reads DVKVTQSSRYLVKRTGEKVFLECVQDMDHENMFWYRQDPGLGLRLIYFSYDVKMKEKGDIPEGYSVSREKKERFSLILESASTNQTSMYLCASTVGQGNQPQHFGDGTRLSIL.

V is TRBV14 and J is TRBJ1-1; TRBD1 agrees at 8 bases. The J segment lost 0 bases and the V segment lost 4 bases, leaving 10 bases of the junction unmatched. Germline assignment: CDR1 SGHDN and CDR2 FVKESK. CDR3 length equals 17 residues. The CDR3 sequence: CASSRQTGAPMNTEAFF. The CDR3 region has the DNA TGTGCCAGCAGCCGACAGACAGGGGCCCCCATGAACACTGAAGCTTTCTTT.

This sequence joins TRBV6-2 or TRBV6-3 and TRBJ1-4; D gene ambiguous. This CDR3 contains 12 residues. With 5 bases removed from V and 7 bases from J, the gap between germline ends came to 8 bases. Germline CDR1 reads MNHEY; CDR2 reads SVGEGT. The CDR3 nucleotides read TGTGCCAGCAGTACAGTGGGTGAAAAACTGTTTTTT. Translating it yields CASSTVGEKLFF.

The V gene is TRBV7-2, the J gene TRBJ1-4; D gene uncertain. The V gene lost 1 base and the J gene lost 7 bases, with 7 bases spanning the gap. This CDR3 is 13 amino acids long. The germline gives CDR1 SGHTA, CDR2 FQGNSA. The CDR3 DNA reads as TGTGCCAGCAGCTTAGTTTTTAGTGAAAAACTGTTTTTT. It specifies CASSLVFSEKLFF.

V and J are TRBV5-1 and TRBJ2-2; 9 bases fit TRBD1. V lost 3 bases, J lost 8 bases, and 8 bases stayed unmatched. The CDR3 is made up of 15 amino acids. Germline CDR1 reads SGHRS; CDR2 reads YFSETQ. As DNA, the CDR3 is TGCGCCAGCAGCTCAACCGGGACAGGGTTTGGGGAGCTGTTTTTT. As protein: CASSSTGTGFGELFF.

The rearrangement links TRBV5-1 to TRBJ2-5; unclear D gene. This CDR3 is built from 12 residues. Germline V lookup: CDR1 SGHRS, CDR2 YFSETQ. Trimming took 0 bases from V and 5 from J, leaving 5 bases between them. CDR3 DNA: TGCGCCAGCAGCTTGGTCAGCGAGACCCAGTACTTC. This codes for CASSLVSETQYF.